The 29 T cell receptor beta chains presented below share a single source sample, sequenced in a study of PD-L1 blockade in urothelial cancer. Assay: immunoSEQ multiplex PCR; the TCRdb copy retains only in-frame clones and omits some. In the table there are some 100,000 clones, around 92% of which are singletons. Indicated time point: pretreatment peripheral blood. Material: PBMCs, obtained around atezolizumab (anti-PD-L1) treatment. Receptors originate from a woman aged 80 or older with urothelial cancer.

The rearrangement uses TRBV5-6 and TRBJ1-3, with D perhaps matching TRBD1 (5 bases). Trimming shortened V by 0 bases and J by 4 bases, and 11 bases separated the two germline ends. The CDR3 runs to 15 residues. From germline, CDR1 is SGHDT and CDR2 YYEEEE. CDR3 in DNA: TGTGCCAGCAGCTTGGCCGGACCAGGGGGAAACACCATATATTTT. As protein: CASSLAGPGGNTIYF. The full variable domain, completed using reference TRBV5-6 and TRBJ1-3, is DAGVTQSPTHLIKTRGQQVTLRCSPKSGHDTVSWYQQALGQGPQFIFQYYEEEERQRGNFPDRFSGHQFPNYSSELNVNALLLGDSALYLCASSLAGPGGNTIYFGEGSWLTVV.

The CDR3 loop is CASSEYGAGAVEQFF. CDR3 sequence (DNA): TGCGCCAGCAGTGAGTACGGAGCGGGAGCCGTTGAGCAGTTCTTC. J is TRBJ2-1 and V is TRBV10-1, with 8 bases that match TRBD2. This CDR3 comprises 15 residues. Trimming took 1 base from V and 9 from J; bases not matched to a gene: 8. The germline V gene has CDR1 WNHNN and CDR2 SYGVQD (reference sequence).

The gene calls are TRBV7-7 and TRBJ2-2; TRBD1 matches at 10 bases. Germline V gene lookup returns CDR1 SSHAT and CDR2 FNYEAQ (reference sequence). The CDR3 extends over 14 amino acids. V gave up 5 bases and J gave up 7 bases; unmatched junction bases: 4. The CDR3 sequence is CASSPGTGVGELFF. The CDR3 coding sequence is TGTGCCAGCAGCCCCGGGACAGGGGTCGGGGAGCTGTTTTTT.

DNA for the CDR3: TGCGCCAGCCGGTTTCAGGGGCCCCGGGATACGCAGTATTTT. Protein: CASRFQGPRDTQYF. The rearrangement joins TRBV10-1 to TRBJ2-3; tentative D call: TRBD1 (6 bases). This CDR3 is built from 14 residues. Germline V gene lookup returns CDR1 WNHNN and CDR2 SYGVQD (reference sequence). Trimming took off 8 bases at V and 6 bases at J, with 18 bases between the two ends.

V gene TRBV19 combines with J gene TRBJ1-5; D might be TRBD1 (5 bases). V lost 1 base to trimming and J lost 5 bases, with 18 bases between them. This CDR3 spans 17 amino acids. Germline V gives CDR1 LNHDA, CDR2 SQIVND (reference sequence). CDR3 bases: TGTGCCAGTAGTATAGCCCCGGGTGCAGGAGGGGATCAGCCCCAGCATTTT. Its translation is CASSIAPGAGGDQPQHF.

The chain employs TRBV5-1 and TRBJ1-1; 9 nucleotides agree with TRBD1. Germline CDR1 SGHRS, CDR2 YFSETQ. Trimming at V came to 4 bases and at J to 5 bases, leaving 12 bases not matched to a gene. The CDR3 extends over 16 amino acids. The CDR3 region has the DNA TGCGCCAGCAGCGTGCCGGGACAGGGCTGGGGGACTGAAGCTTTCTTT. As protein: CASSVPGQGWGTEAFF.

The V call is TRBV27, the J call TRBJ2-7; 10 nucleotides align to TRBD1. This CDR3 comprises 14 residues. Trimming took 6 bases from V and 5 from J; bases not matched to a gene: 7. The germline V gene encodes CDR1 MNHEY and CDR2 SMNVEV (reference sequence). The CDR3 protein is CASSYRDRGHEQYF. CDR3 bases: TGTGCCAGCAGCTACCGGGACAGGGGCCACGAGCAGTACTTC.

The CDR3 DNA is TGTGCCAGTACCAAAGACAGGGCCCAGCGTAATGAAAAACTGTTTTTT. It codes for CASTKDRAQRNEKLFF. The J gene is TRBJ1-4, the V gene TRBV19, with 7 positions matching TRBD1. V dropped 7 bases and J dropped 4; count of bases not matched to a gene: 12. The CDR3 spans 16 residues. CDR1 is LNHDA and CDR2 is SQIVND in the germline V gene (reference sequence). The whole variable domain, remainder taken from reference TRBV19 and TRBJ1-4, is DGGITQSPKYLFRKEGQNVTLSCEQNLNHDAMYWYRQDPGQGLRLIYYSQIVNDFQKGDIAEGYSVSREKKESFPLTVTSAQKNPTAFYLCASTKDRAQRNEKLFFGSGTQLSVL.

The genes are TRBV6-5 and TRBJ2-7; possibly TRBD2 for D (5 bases). The CDR3 length is 15 residues. Germline CDR1 is MNHEY and CDR2 is SVGAGI. Deletions cut 5 bases from V and 6 bases from J, with 20 bases between. The DNA of the CDR3 is TGTGCCAGCAGTGCCTACCCCGGGAAGCAAGGCGAGCAGTACTTC. Encoded protein: CASSAYPGKQGEQYF.

This chain's CDR3 is CASSEMRGRETQYF. CDR3 nucleotides: TGTGCCAGCAGTGAGATGCGGGGGAGGGAGACCCAGTACTTC. This chain uses TRBV2 with TRBJ2-5; 7 bases line up with TRBD2. The CDR3 runs to 14 residues. The V gene's germline CDR1 is SNHLY and CDR2 FYNNEI. J gave up 5 bases and V 3 bases, and 6 bases lay outside the gene matches. Combining the CDR3 with reference TRBV2 and TRBJ2-5 gives the whole variable domain EPEVTQTPSHQVTQMGQEVILRCVPISNHLYFYWYRQILGQKVEFLVSFYNNEISEKSEIFDDQFSVERPDGSNFTLKIRSTKLEDSAMYFCASSEMRGRETQYFGPGTRLLVL.

The V call is TRBV9, the J call TRBJ2-3; no reliable D call. The germline V and J ends were trimmed by 0 bases and 7 bases, with 15 bases remaining between them. The germline gives CDR1 SGDLS, CDR2 YYNGEE. The CDR3 is 15 residues long. CDR3 amino acids: CASSVEGGVTYTQYF. CDR3 DNA: TGTGCCAGCAGCGTAGAAGGCGGCGTTACATATACGCAGTATTTT.

This clone was seen more than once but under ten times. The chain carries TRBV5-4 and TRBJ2-2; TRBD2 matches 7 bases. The CDR3 sequence is 15 residues long. The trim removed 4 bases at V and 6 bases at J, leaving 9 bases unmatched. Looked up from germline, CDR1 is SGHNT and CDR2 is YYREEE (reference sequence). The CDR3 DNA sequence: TGTGCCAGCAGCCCGGATGAGGCGGGGGCCGGGGAGCTGTTTTTT. Protein product: CASSPDEAGAGELFF.

The rearrangement uses TRBV1 and TRBJ1-1. TRBV1 constitutes a pseudogene. The CDR3 totals 20 residues. CDR3 sequence: CTSSQASTRLSILTNTEAFF. CDR3 bases: TGCACCAGCAGCCAAGCCTCAACCCGACTTTCAATCCTTACGAACACTGAAGCTTTCTTT.

The J gene is TRBJ2-5, the V gene TRBV9, with a tentative D call TRBD1 (5 bases). V lost 1 base and J lost 4, with 11 bases in between. Germline CDR1 is SGDLS and CDR2 is YYNGEE. The CDR3 spans 14 residues. The CDR3 loop reads CASSVRSRGETQYF. The CDR3 DNA follows: TGTGCCAGCAGCGTAAGGTCAAGGGGAGAGACCCAGTACTTC.

V is TRBV6-5 and J is TRBJ1-2; D possibly corresponds to TRBD1 (5 bases). CDR3 length: 15 residues. V was cut by 2 bases and J by 4 bases, with 14 bases left in between. The germline CDR1 and CDR2 sequences are MNHEY and SVGAGI. The CDR3 sequence: CASSYGAGSPYGYTF. CDR3 nucleotide sequence: TGTGCCAGCAGTTACGGGGCCGGGTCCCCCTATGGCTACACCTTC.

This clone was picked up one time. As DNA, the CDR3 is TGTGCCAGCAGCTCTCAGGGGGACGCCTCCTACGAGCAGTACTTC. Amino acids: CASSSQGDASYEQYF. The gene calls are TRBV9 and TRBJ2-7; 7 positions match TRBD1. CDR1 SGDLS and CDR2 YYNGEE come from the germline V gene. The CDR3 runs to 15 residues. Trimming removed 4 bases from V and 0 bases from J; junction bases left unmatched: 7. Full variable domain (remainder filled in from reference TRBV9 and TRBJ2-7): DSGVTQTPKHLITATGQRVTLRCSPRSGDLSVYWYQQSLDQGLQFLIQYYNGEERAKGNILERFSAQQFPDLHSELNLSSLELGDSALYFCASSSQGDASYEQYFGPGTRLTVT.

The CDR3 spells CASSGSGDEQYF. In nucleotides, the CDR3 is TGTGCCAGCAGTGGCTCCGGGGACGAGCAGTACTTC. The genes are TRBV2 and TRBJ2-7; D possibly corresponds to TRBD2 (5 bases). Trimming shortened V by 4 bases and J by 5 bases, and 9 bases separated the two germline ends. The germline gives CDR1 SNHLY, CDR2 FYNNEI. The CDR3 sequence is 12 residues long.

The chain has TRBV7-2 and TRBJ2-1, with D possibly matching TRBD2 (6 bases). There are 15 residues in the CDR3. Trimming took off 5 bases at V and 7 bases at J, with 18 bases between the two ends. The germline gives CDR1 SGHTA, CDR2 FQGNSA. CDR3 sequence (DNA): TGTGCCAGCAGCCCAGGACTGGGGACTGGTAATGAGCAGTTCTTC. As protein: CASSPGLGTGNEQFF.

The V and J genes are TRBV28 and TRBJ2-1, with D possibly being TRBD2 (6 bases). The V and J ends lost 2 bases and 2 bases respectively, with 16 bases between them. CDR1 and CDR2 from the germline V gene are MDHEN and SYDVKM. The CDR3 sequence is 17 residues long. The CDR3 loop reads CASSLRLGWEAYNEQFF. CDR3 nucleotide sequence: TGTGCCAGCAGTTTAAGATTGGGCTGGGAGGCCTACAATGAGCAGTTCTTC.

This clone was observed a handful of times. In DNA, the CDR3 is TGTGCCAGCAGGCAATCGGGGGATCAGCCCCAGCATTTT. Encoded protein: CASRQSGDQPQHF. The chain has TRBV6-1 and TRBJ1-5; weak D call: TRBD1 (5 bases). This CDR3 has 13 residues. Germline CDR1 and CDR2: MNHNS and SASEGT. The ends were cut back, 6 bases at V and 5 bases at J, with 11 bases in the middle.

The V and J genes are TRBV11-3 and TRBJ2-3; tentatively, D is TRBD1 (6 bases). CDR3 length: 15 amino acids. Deletions cut 1 base from V and 6 bases from J, with 14 bases between. In germline, CDR1 is SGHNT, CDR2 YENEEA. This CDR3 reads CASSLGTVSRDTQYF. The CDR3 bases are TGTGCCAGCAGCTTAGGGACAGTGTCGAGGGATACGCAGTATTTT.

The gene calls are TRBV11-2 and TRBJ2-1; D is perhaps TRBD2 (6 bases). Looked up from germline, CDR1 is SGHAT and CDR2 is FQNNGV. CDR3 length equals 15 residues. Trimming pared 3 bases from V and 7 bases from J, leaving 16 bases between. This chain's CDR3 is CASSLGLQSWNEQFF. The CDR3 DNA reads as TGTGCCAGCAGCTTGGGACTGCAAAGCTGGAATGAGCAGTTCTTC.

This clone appeared a single time. V and J are TRBV5-1 and TRBJ2-2; no reliable D call. The length of the CDR3 is 14 residues. Trimming took 2 bases from V and 1 from J, leaving 6 bases between them. CDR1 is SGHRS and CDR2 is YFSETQ in the germline V gene. CDR3 sequence: CASSFPGNTGELFF. Written as DNA, the CDR3 is TGCGCCAGCAGCTTCCCAGGGAACACCGGGGAGCTGTTTTTT. Together with reference TRBV5-1 and TRBJ2-2, the CDR3 gives the full variable domain: KAGVTQTPRYLIKTRGQQVTLSCSPISGHRSVSWYQQTPGQGLQFLFEYFSETQRNKGNFPGRFSGRQFSNSRSEMNVSTLELGDSALYLCASSFPGNTGELFFGEGSRLTVL.

The rearrangement links TRBV6-5 to TRBJ1-2; 8 bases are a match to TRBD1. The CDR3 is 14 residues long. The germline V gene encodes CDR1 MNHEY and CDR2 SVGAGI. The V gene end was trimmed by 6 bases and the J gene end by 3 bases; junction bases not matched to a gene: 6. The DNA for the CDR3 is TGTGCCAGCAGGTCAGGGGGCGCGCACTATGGCTACACCTTC. Amino acids: CASRSGGAHYGYTF.

The chain links TRBV5-1 to TRBJ2-3; D is unclear. V gave up 4 bases and J gave up 0 bases, with 3 bases separating them. Germline-derived CDR1 and CDR2 are SGHRS and YFSETQ. The CDR3 loop spans 12 amino acids. In nucleotides, the CDR3 is TGCGCCAGCAGCCAGAGCACAGATACGCAGTATTTT. Its protein is CASSQSTDTQYF.

The chain links TRBV19 to TRBJ1-1, with a weak D call TRBD1 (5 bases). Germline V CDR1 and CDR2: LNHDA, SQIVND (reference sequence). V shed 3 bases and J shed 5 bases, with 13 bases lying between them. The CDR3 runs 14 residues. The CDR3 here is CASSIGGVGTEAFF. The CDR3 DNA reads as TGTGCCAGTAGTATTGGAGGGGTAGGGACTGAAGCTTTCTTT.

V usage is TRBV19 and J usage is TRBJ1-1; perhaps TRBD1 as D (5 bases). Germline V gene data show CDR1 as LNHDA and CDR2 as SQIVND (reference sequence). The CDR3 totals 14 residues. Deletions cut 4 bases from V and 0 bases from J, with 9 bases between. The CDR3 sequence is CASSKQQVNTEAFF. CDR3 nucleotide sequence: TGTGCCAGTAGTAAACAACAGGTGAACACTGAAGCTTTCTTT.

The rearrangement uses TRBV30 and TRBJ2-3, with 15 bases that match TRBD2. The V and J ends lost 5 bases and 8 bases, in that order; junction bases with no gene match: 8. The CDR3 covers 15 residues. Germline-derived CDR1 and CDR2 are GTSNPN and SVGIG (reference sequence). The CDR3 sequence is CAWEPGLAGGPTQYF. In DNA, the CDR3 is TGTGCCTGGGAACCGGGACTAGCGGGAGGTCCTACGCAGTATTTT.

This rearrangement joins TRBV19 to TRBJ1-1; no definite D call. Deletions cut 5 bases from V and 11 bases from J, with 21 bases between. Germline V gene lookup returns CDR1 LNHDA and CDR2 SQIVND (reference sequence). This CDR3 has 14 amino acids. This CDR3 reads CASSLGVAREPAFF. CDR3 bases: TGTGCCAGTAGTTTAGGTGTAGCAAGGGAGCCGGCTTTCTTT. The variable domain in full, with the rest retrieved from reference TRBV19 and TRBJ1-1, is DGGITQSPKYLFRKEGQNVTLSCEQNLNHDAMYWYRQDPGQGLRLIYYSQIVNDFQKGDIAEGYSVSREKKESFPLTVTSAQKNPTAFYLCASSLGVAREPAFFGQGTRLTVV.